The 22 T cell receptor beta chains given below trace back to one sample, sequenced in a study of read filtering for tumor transcriptome and immune sequencing. The library was built from roughly 400 ng RNA with molecular barcoded adaptors for alpha/delta and beta/gamma chains. One entry per CDR3 protein, called by TCRdb with MiXCR from the reads. The sample includes over 45,000 distinct CDR3 sequences, around 12% of them seen just once. Material: a population of CD138-negative cells sorted from bone marrow. Receptors were obtained from a donor at least 40 years old with multiple myeloma.

This clonotype was observed at least ten times. The chain links TRBV5-4 to TRBJ2-1; 7 bases line up with TRBD2. The CDR3 contains 16 residues. In germline, CDR1 is SGHNT, CDR2 YYREEE (reference sequence). Trimming at V came to 0 bases and at J to 7 bases, leaving 10 bases not matched to a gene. The CDR3 sequence: CASSLARRLAGNEQFF. The CDR3 nucleotides are TGTGCCAGCAGCTTGGCCAGGAGACTAGCAGGTAATGAGCAGTTCTTC.

This clonotype was recorded many times. The chain links TRBV7-9 to TRBJ2-7; 8 bases fit TRBD1. The CDR3 is 15 amino acids. CDR1 is SEHNR and CDR2 is FQNEAQ in the germline V gene (reference sequence). V trimming: 3 bases; J trimming: 0 bases; junction bases outside the gene matches: 4. DNA of the CDR3: TGTGCCAGCAGCTTCACAGGGGGTTCCTCCTACGAGCAGTACTTC. Its translation: CASSFTGGSSYEQYF.

Many counts were recorded for this clonotype. The chain joins TRBV4-1 to TRBJ1-1; 7 nucleotides match TRBD1. The CDR3 has 15 residues. V shed 2 bases and J 4 bases; nucleotides not matched to a gene: 7. The germline gives CDR1 MGHRA, CDR2 YSYEKL. The CDR3 coding sequence is TGCGCCAGCAGCCAACCCTGGAGGGACAGCACTGAAGCTTTCTTT. Amino acids: CASSQPWRDSTEAFF.

In this sample, this clonotype turned up many times. This sequence joins TRBV20-1 and TRBJ2-1, with 9 bases aligning to TRBD2. The CDR3 spans 19 residues. Trimming cost V 3 bases and J 1 base; bases outside gene matches: 16. The germline V gene encodes CDR1 DFQATT and CDR2 SNEGSKA (reference sequence). This chain's CDR3 is CSARPTGGRARTSYNEQFF. As DNA, the CDR3 is TGCAGTGCTAGGCCCACAGGCGGGAGGGCCCGAACTTCCTACAATGAGCAGTTCTTC.

This clonotype was recorded many times. The chain is built from TRBV28 and TRBJ2-1; TRBD1 matches 11 bases. The CDR3 is 15 residues long. In germline, CDR1 is MDHEN, CDR2 SYDVKM. J was trimmed by 9 bases and V by 5 bases; bases with no gene match: 9. The CDR3 bases are TGTGCCAGCAGTACCTGGACAGGGGGCAGGGGTGAGCAGTTCTTC. This translates into CASSTWTGGRGEQFF.

The table lists this clonotype with many counts. V is TRBV5-6 and J is TRBJ2-3, with D hard to call. Between the trimmed V and J ends, which lost 5 bases and 9 bases, there was a span of 10 bases. The germline gives CDR1 SGHDT, CDR2 YYEEEE. This CDR3 has 11 amino acids. CDR3 sequence: CASSVVETQYF. DNA of the CDR3: TGTGCCAGCAGTGTGGTGGAGACGCAGTATTTT. Drawing the rest from reference TRBV5-6 and TRBJ2-3, the complete variable domain is DAGVTQSPTHLIKTRGQQVTLRCSPKSGHDTVSWYQQALGQGPQFIFQYYEEEERQRGNFPDRFSGHQFPNYSSELNVNALLLGDSALYLCASSVVETQYFGPGTRLTVL.

On this clonotype: A much more abundant neighbour one base away suggests this may be a read error. This sequence joins TRBV12-3 or TRBV12-4 and TRBJ1-2; D unresolved. CDR3 length: 13 amino acids. The V gene lost 6 bases and the J gene lost 6 bases, with 14 bases spanning the gap. This CDR3 is CASSTGIVDGYTF. CDR3 DNA sequence: TGTGCCAGCAGCACCGGGATAGTTGATGGCTACACCTTC.

The genes are TRBV11-3 and TRBJ1-1; no clear D. The germline V gene encodes CDR1 SGHNT and CDR2 YENEEA. The CDR3 contains 15 residues. V shed 3 bases and J shed 1 base, with 12 bases lying between them. The CDR3 loop is CASSLIGGGNTEAFF. CDR3 in DNA: TGTGCCAGCAGCTTGATAGGAGGAGGGAACACTGAAGCTTTCTTT.

CDR3 coding DNA: TGTGCCTGGACTCTCCAAGGGGAGTTAGAAGCTTTCTTT. The encoded protein is CAWTLQGELEAFF. The chain employs TRBV30 and TRBJ1-1; TRBD1 might be the D (5 bases). V lost 4 bases to trimming and J lost 8 bases, with 17 bases between them. Looked up from germline, CDR1 is GTSNPN and CDR2 is SVGIG (reference sequence). The CDR3 loop spans 13 amino acids.

This clonotype was detected ten times or more. The V gene is TRBV5-1, the J gene TRBJ2-3; TRBD1 aligns across 7 bases. The germline V gene encodes CDR1 SGHRS and CDR2 YFSETQ. The CDR3 consists of 14 residues. Losses at the gene ends were 4 bases for V and 4 bases for J; bases not matched to a gene: 6. The CDR3 protein is CASSPQGSPDTQYF. CDR3 DNA sequence: TGCGCCAGCAGCCCACAGGGGAGCCCAGATACGCAGTATTTT.

This clonotype was found many times. The chain employs TRBV6-2 or TRBV6-3 and TRBJ1-1, with D unresolved. Per the germline V gene, CDR1 is MNHEY and CDR2 is SVGEGT. The CDR3 runs to 16 residues. Trimming shortened V by 5 bases and J by 6 bases, and 22 bases separated the two germline ends. CDR3 protein: CASSLKRGGSWSEAFF. The CDR3 DNA reads TGTGCCAGCAGTCTGAAAAGAGGCGGGTCATGGTCTGAAGCTTTCTTT.

This clonotype has a count of ten or more. This chain joins TRBV12-3 or TRBV12-4 and TRBJ1-5; D not resolved. This CDR3 comprises 13 residues. With 0 bases removed from V and 4 bases from J, the gap between germline ends came to 4 bases. CDR3 coding DNA: TGTGCCAGCAGTTTAGCGGAAAATCAGCCCCAGCATTTT. Translated, it gives CASSLAENQPQHF.

This clonotype was counted many times. The rearrangement uses TRBV23-1 and TRBJ2-1; D possibly corresponds to TRBD1 (5 bases). TRBV23-1 counts as an open reading frame of uncertain function. V was shortened by 0 bases and J by 8 bases, with 5 bases between the two germline ends. The CDR3 has 12 residues. The CDR3 region has the DNA TGCGCCAGCAGTCAATCGACAGATGAGCAGTTCTTC. The encoded protein is CASSQSTDEQFF.

Worth noting for this clonotype: A single base separates this from a much larger clone, so it may be a read error. A read error is likely, as this CDR3 ends without the conserved phenylalanine or tryptophan. The V call is TRBV23-1, the J call TRBJ2-7; TRBD1 is a possible D gene (5 bases). TRBV23-1 is an ORF, with its function uncertain. Trimming took 7 bases from V and 3 from J, leaving 19 bases between them. The CDR3 has 15 amino acids. In nucleotides, the CDR3 is TGCGCCAGCAAGGGCTCTGGGGCCCACGGCTACGAGCAGTACCTC. Amino acids: CASKGSGAHGYEQYL.

With regard to this clonotype: Because it lacks the conserved phenylalanine or tryptophan at the end, this CDR3 is likely a read error. V usage is TRBV29-1 and J usage is TRBJ2-1; 9 bases match TRBD2. The CDR3 has 15 residues. Trimming removed 1 base from V and 4 bases from J; junction bases left unmatched: 5. The germline CDR1 and CDR2 sequences are SQVTM and ANQGSEA. In nucleotides, the CDR3 is TGCAGCGTTGAAGGCGGGAGGGCCTCGTACAATGAGCAGTTCCTC. It specifies CSVEGGRASYNEQFL.

The table lists this clonotype with many counts. This rearrangement joins TRBV6-5 to TRBJ2-5; 10 positions match TRBD2. The CDR3 has 14 residues. Trimming removed 5 bases from V and 7 bases from J; junction bases left unmatched: 7. CDR1 and CDR2 from the germline V gene are MNHEY and SVGAGI. The CDR3 region has the DNA TGTGCCAGCAGTCTAGCGGGAGTGGAGGGGACCCAGTACTTC. Its protein is CASSLAGVEGTQYF.

This clonotype was found many times. One base away lies a much larger clone, so this may be a sequencing read error. The chain couples TRBV29-1 to TRBJ2-1; D perhaps matches TRBD1 (5 bases). The CDR3 loop spans 15 amino acids. Per germline, CDR1 SQVTM and CDR2 ANQGSEA. CDR3 nucleotide sequence: TGCAGCGTTAACGGTTTGGACAACCACCTCAATGGGCAGTTCTTC. This codes for CSVNGLDNHLNGQFF.

This clonotype has at least ten counts. V is TRBV30 and J is TRBJ2-3; the D is unclear. CDR3 length: 12 residues. The germline gives CDR1 GTSNPN, CDR2 SVGIG (reference sequence). V dropped 2 bases and J dropped 3 bases, with 6 bases sitting between them. CDR3 protein: CAWSPGTDTQYF. The CDR3 DNA follows: TGTGCCTGGAGTCCTGGGACAGATACGCAGTATTTT.

This clonotype was observed many times. This chain links TRBV10-2 with TRBJ1-2; TRBD1 matches at 7 bases. The CDR3 sequence is 12 residues long. Germline values: CDR1 WSHSY, CDR2 SAAADI. Trimming at V came to 8 bases and at J to 8 bases, leaving 8 bases not matched to a gene. CDR3 residues: CASSPTGQGYTF. CDR3 nucleotide sequence: TGCGCCAGCTCCCCGACAGGGCAGGGCTACACCTTC.

This clonotype was seen many times. The chain links TRBV5-1 to TRBJ1-2, with 7 bases matching TRBD1. This CDR3 spans 12 amino acids. V shed 6 bases, J shed 8 bases, and the junction held 7 bases outside the gene matches. The V gene's germline CDR1 is SGHRS and CDR2 YFSETQ. The CDR3 loop reads CASTEPGGGYTF. DNA of the CDR3: TGCGCCAGCACCGAACCAGGGGGAGGCTACACCTTC.

This clonotype has ten or more counts. CDR3 bases: TGTGCCAGCAGTCCAGGGACAGGGGGGACGGAAGATACGCAGTATTTT. Encoded protein: CASSPGTGGTEDTQYF. The V gene is TRBV28, the J gene TRBJ2-3, with 11 nucleotides matching TRBD1. This CDR3 contains 16 residues. The germline V gene encodes CDR1 MDHEN and CDR2 SYDVKM. The trim removed 5 bases at V and 5 bases at J, leaving 9 bases unmatched.

This clonotype was found many times. This chain joins TRBV11-3 and TRBJ2-3; D gene uncertain. Germline V gene data show CDR1 as SGHNT and CDR2 as YENEEA. The CDR3 loop spans 15 amino acids. Between the trimmed V and J ends, which lost 1 base and 1 base, there was a span of 9 bases. The CDR3 reads CASSLVLGGTDTQYF. The DNA for the CDR3 is TGTGCCAGCAGCTTAGTCCTCGGCGGCACAGATACGCAGTATTTT. Full variable domain (remainder filled in from reference TRBV11-3 and TRBJ2-3): EAGVVQSPRYKIIEKKQPVAFWCNPISGHNTLYWYLQNLGQGPELLIRYENEEAVDDSQLPKDRFSAERLKGVDSTLKIQPAELGDSAVYLCASSLVLGGTDTQYFGPGTRLTVL.